The present T cell receptor (beta chain) was sequenced within a study of cytomegalovirus exposure and HLA in healthy donors. Germline-derived CDR1 and CDR2 are MNHNY and SVGAGI (reference sequence). This CDR3 has 14 residues. The V and J ends lost 2 bases and 9 bases, in that order; junction bases with no gene match: 4. The study's findings and limits: Most CMV-associated TCR beta chains were later found to appear HLA-restricted.

To note about this clone: Its antigen is unidentified.

PCR involved 60 Vbeta and 13 Jbeta primers. Using immunoSEQ multiplex PCR, the repertoire was profiled, and TCRdb retains in-frame clones only, with some absent. The sample lists some 160,000 clones; 80% were seen once. Those who donated were healthy bone marrow donors. The receptor's source is a male donor in good health and CMV-seropositive. Sequences were obtained from PBMCs. The J gene is TRBJ1-6, the V gene TRBV6-6, with TRBD1 matching over 7 bases. CDR3 residues: CASSYPAGGSPLHF. The CDR3 DNA reads TGTGCCAGCAGTTACCCCGCAGGGGGTTCACCCCTCCACTTT.